Below are 5 T cell receptor beta chains sequenced from a single sample in a study of cytomegalovirus exposure and HLA in healthy donors. The PCR made use of 60 Vbeta and 13 Jbeta primers. Profiling relied on immunoSEQ multiplex PCR, and the TCRdb table lists in-frame clones only, not all of them. The sample yields about 140,000 clones, around 79% seen once. Sequencing input: PBMCs. The receptors originated from a male donor in good health and CMV-seronegative.

The genes are TRBV19 and TRBJ1-5; a weak D match, TRBD1 (5 bases). The V gene lost 6 bases and the J gene lost 4 bases, with 16 bases spanning the gap. This CDR3 contains 15 residues. Germline assignment: CDR1 LNHDA and CDR2 SQIVND (reference sequence). This CDR3 is CASRVRRQTNQPQHF. CDR3 nucleotide sequence: TGTGCCAGTAGAGTTCGGAGACAGACTAATCAGCCCCAGCATTTT.

J is TRBJ1-1 and V is TRBV5-4, with TRBD1 matching 10 bases. The trim removed 6 bases at V and 1 base at J, leaving 15 bases unmatched. The CDR3 extends over 18 amino acids. Germline CDR1 SGHNT, CDR2 YYREEE (reference sequence). CDR3 amino acids: CASTRRTGGFSRNTEAFF. CDR3 DNA: TGTGCCAGCACCCGACGGACAGGGGGATTTTCCCGGAACACTGAAGCTTTCTTT.

This clone is a singleton in its sample. The chain has TRBV7-9 and TRBJ2-3; D ambiguous. The germline CDR1 and CDR2 sequences are SEHNR and FQNEAQ (reference sequence). The V end lost 6 bases, the J end lost 1 base, and 8 bases lay between the germline ends. CDR3 size: 13 residues. The CDR3: CASSPQGTDTQYF. As DNA, the CDR3 is TGTGCCAGCAGTCCCCAGGGCACAGATACGCAGTATTTT.

The chain combines TRBV5-1 with TRBJ2-3; 13 bases align to TRBD2. V shed 0 bases and J 2 bases; nucleotides not matched to a gene: 3. CDR3 length equals 17 residues. Germline assignment: CDR1 SGHRS and CDR2 YFSETQ. The CDR3 here is CASSLGLAGGYTDTQYF. In nucleotides, the CDR3 is TGCGCCAGCAGCTTGGGACTAGCGGGAGGATACACAGATACGCAGTATTTT.

The chain joins TRBV29-1 to TRBJ1-1; D is unclear. The CDR3 totals 13 residues. Germline values: CDR1 SQVTM, CDR2 ANQGSEA. Between the trimmed V and J ends, which lost 4 bases and 1 base, there was a span of 10 bases. DNA of the CDR3: TGCAGCGTTGCTGGGCAGCCGAACACTGAAGCTTTCTTT. Encoded protein: CSVAGQPNTEAFF.